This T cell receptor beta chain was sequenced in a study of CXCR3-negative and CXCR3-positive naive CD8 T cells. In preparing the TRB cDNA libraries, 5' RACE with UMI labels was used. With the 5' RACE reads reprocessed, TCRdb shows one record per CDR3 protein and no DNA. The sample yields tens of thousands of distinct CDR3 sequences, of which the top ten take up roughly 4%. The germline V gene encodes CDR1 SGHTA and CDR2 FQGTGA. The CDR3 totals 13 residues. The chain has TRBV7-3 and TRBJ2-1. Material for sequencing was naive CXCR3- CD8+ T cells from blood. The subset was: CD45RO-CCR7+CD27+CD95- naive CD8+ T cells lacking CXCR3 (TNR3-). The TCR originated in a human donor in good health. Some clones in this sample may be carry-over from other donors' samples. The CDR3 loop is CASSSARTYEQFF.